Sequencing of this T cell receptor (beta chain) was carried out in a study of breast tumors, draining lymph nodes, adjacent tissues. Regarding the study as a whole: Compared with basal-like, luminal-like tumors shared significantly more repertoire with nontumor tissue.

One entry per CDR3 protein, called by TCRdb with MiXCR from the multiplex PCR reads. The sample lists roughly 14,000 distinct CDR3 sequences, roughly 52% occurring once. A note on this clonotype: Its antigen is as yet unknown.

Germline assignment: CDR1 DFQATT and CDR2 SNEGSKA (reference sequence). J was trimmed by 4 bases and V by 7 bases; bases with no gene match: 7. The CDR3 length is 12 residues. This chain links TRBV20-1 with TRBJ2-7; TRBD1 matches 7 bases. The material sequenced was tumor-adjacent breast tissue. The receptor comes from a female donor with breast cancer. Some clones in this sample may be carry-over from other donors' samples. This chain's CDR3 is CSVGRGRYEQYF. The CDR3 DNA reads TGCAGTGTAGGTAGGGGGCGATACGAGCAGTACTTC.